This T cell receptor beta chain was identified during a study of somatic mutations in cytotoxic T cells in rheumatoid arthritis. Study conclusions and caveats: Nobody had found out which antigens the expanded CD8+ clones targeted. Among approximately 60 patients, under ten showed a largest CD8+ clone that surpassed 20% of CD8+ cells.

Authors' data handling: Expanded CD8+ clones from patients, those larger than 1%, seldom had a match among published virus-specific TCRB sequences. The method was immunoSEQ multiplex PCR; TCRdb's version includes in-frame clones alone and lacks a portion of them. V and J calls and clone size are given by that table; D and trimming were obtained from the DNA. Among tens of thousands of clones, 75% to 85% were seen once, and the ten largest hold 8% to 9%. CDR3 length equals 18 residues. Unmatched junction bases numbered 16, after V lost 5 bases and J lost 3 bases. Germline CDR1 and CDR2: LNHDA and SQIVND (reference sequence). Concerning this clone: Antigen unknown.

The sample consisted of CD8+ T cells sorted from blood. The V gene is TRBV19, the J gene TRBJ1-2, with 9 bases fitting TRBD1. The receptor comes from an adult with rheumatoid arthritis. The DNA of the CDR3 is TGTGCCAGTAGTGCCCAATCAGCGGGGACAGGGAAAGACTATGGCTACACCTTC. It codes for CASSAQSAGTGKDYGYTF. The whole variable domain, remainder taken from reference TRBV19 and TRBJ1-2, is DGGITQSPKYLFRKEGQNVTLSCEQNLNHDAMYWYRQDPGQGLRLIYYSQIVNDFQKGDIAEGYSVSREKKESFPLTVTSAQKNPTAFYLCASSAQSAGTGKDYGYTFGSGTRLTVV.